The present TCR beta chain was sequenced within a study of cytomegalovirus exposure and HLA in healthy donors (dated by TCRdb to about 2017). With respect to the entire study: According to a later analysis, the roughly 120 validation repertoires were produced on the same platform as the approximately 610 repertoires of the first cohort. The study aimed to test whether signatures of past pathogen exposure could be identified by cataloging public T cell receptors. A separate validation cohort of roughly 110 different subjects was used in addition to the approximately 700-subject first cohort. To predict cytomegalovirus infection status, the study brought together high-throughput TCR immunosequencing, statistical association of individual TCRs with disease status, and machine learning.

The CDR3 spans 16 residues, from the cysteine through the phenylalanine. Only the CDR3 DNA stays, 48 bases, in frame from base 1. V is clipped by 4 bases and J by 7 bases, and the sequence between their germline boundaries is 21 bases long. Based on the germline V gene (reference sequence), the CDR1 and CDR2 sequences are SEHNR and FQNEAQ. With regard to this clone: Its antigen is currently not known. Within one base of it there is no much larger clone, and no base qualities were kept.

Library method: the immunoSEQ multiplex PCR assay. As for the original processing: To diagnose cytomegalovirus status from the catalog of TCR beta chain sequences, a statistical classification framework was built. TCRdb re-hosts the immuneACCESS table, in-frame sequences only. Its copies lack some clones; in the studies checked, an unresolved V gene accounts for under half of them, and the cause for the rest is not known. Clone size and the V and J calls come from that table; the DNA yielded D and trimming. The sample records a few hundred thousand clones, under 95% of which are singletons. More than 0.85% of the sample rests with the top ten. What the research found in general, with its limitations: It was suggested by the authors that the approach could potentially be generalized to other disease states and immunological phenotypes. A later analysis had no HLA typing for the validation cohort, so co-occurrence there was scored across all 130 or so repertoires. While some public TCRs were present in many individuals, most TCR sequences turned up only very rarely across donors. In a later analysis, TCRs clustered in the first cohort were found to also tend to co-occur in the 130 or so validation repertoires, with 85% to 95% of cluster scores above 0. Cytomegalovirus status was reported to be diagnosed by the classifier with high specificity and sensitivity in both the original and validation cohorts. In the study, approximately 160 TCR beta chains were listed as associated with cytomegalovirus. In vitro tests confirmed that a few of the cytomegalovirus-associated TCR beta chains recognize cytomegalovirus antigens.

Separate from the approximately 730-subject first cohort, the validation cohort of roughly 130 subjects was the group to which the donors belonged. Sequences were obtained from PBMCs. The sequence links TRBV7-9 to TRBJ2-3; the D segment could be TRBD2, given 5 matching bases. The receptor was derived from a woman in her late teens or twenties in good health and CMV-seronegative. CDR3 protein: CASSYDGGFLGHTQYF. The sequence in DNA is TGTGCCAGCAGCTACGACGGAGGCTTCCTCGGGCATACGCAGTATTTT.